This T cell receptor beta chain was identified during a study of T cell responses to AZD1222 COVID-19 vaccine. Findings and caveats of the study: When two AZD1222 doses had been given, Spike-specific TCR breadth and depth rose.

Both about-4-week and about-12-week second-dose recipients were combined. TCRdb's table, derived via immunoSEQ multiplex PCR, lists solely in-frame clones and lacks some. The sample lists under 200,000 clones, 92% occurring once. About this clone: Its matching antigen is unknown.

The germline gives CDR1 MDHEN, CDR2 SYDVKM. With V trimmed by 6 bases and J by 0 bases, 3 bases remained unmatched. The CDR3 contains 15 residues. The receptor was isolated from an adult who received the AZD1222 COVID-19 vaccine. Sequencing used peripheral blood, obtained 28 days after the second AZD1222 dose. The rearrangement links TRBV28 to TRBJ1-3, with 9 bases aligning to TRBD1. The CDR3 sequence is CASRTGGSSGNTIYF. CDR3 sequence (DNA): TGTGCCAGCAGGACAGGGGGTAGCTCTGGAAACACCATATATTTT. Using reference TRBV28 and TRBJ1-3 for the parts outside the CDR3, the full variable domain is DVKVTQSSRYLVKRTGEKVFLECVQDMDHENMFWYRQDPGLGLRLIYFSYDVKMKEKGDIPEGYSVSREKKERFSLILESASTNQTSMYLCASRTGGSSGNTIYFGEGSWLTVV.